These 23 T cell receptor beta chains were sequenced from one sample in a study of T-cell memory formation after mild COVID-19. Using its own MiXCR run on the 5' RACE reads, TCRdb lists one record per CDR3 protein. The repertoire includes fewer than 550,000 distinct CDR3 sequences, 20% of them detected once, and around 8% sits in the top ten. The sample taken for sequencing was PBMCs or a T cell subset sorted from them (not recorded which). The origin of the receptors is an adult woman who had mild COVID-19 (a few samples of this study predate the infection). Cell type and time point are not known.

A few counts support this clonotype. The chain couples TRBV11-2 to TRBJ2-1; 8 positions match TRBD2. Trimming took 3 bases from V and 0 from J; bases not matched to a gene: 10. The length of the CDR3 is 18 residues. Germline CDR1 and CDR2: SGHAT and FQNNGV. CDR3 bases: TGTGCCAGCAGCTTCCCTGGGGGGAGCGGGAGCTCCTACAATGAGCAGTTCTTC. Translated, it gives CASSFPGGSGSSYNEQFF.

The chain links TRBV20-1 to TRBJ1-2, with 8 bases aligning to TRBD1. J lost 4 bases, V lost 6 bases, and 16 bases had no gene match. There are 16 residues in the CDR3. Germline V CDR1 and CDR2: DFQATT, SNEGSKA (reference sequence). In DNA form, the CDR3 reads TGCAGTGCCGTGTATGCGGGCGATACAGGGGGCTATGGCTACACCTTC. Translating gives CSAVYAGDTGGYGYTF.

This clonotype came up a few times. The CDR3: CASSLMVTDTQYF. The CDR3 region has the DNA TGTGCCAGCAGCTTAATGGTTACAGATACGCAGTATTTT. The chain carries TRBV7-9 and TRBJ2-3; D not certain. The CDR3 is 13 residues long. Per the germline V gene, CDR1 is SEHNR and CDR2 is FQNEAQ (reference sequence). Trimming pared 2 bases from V and 3 bases from J, leaving 6 bases between.

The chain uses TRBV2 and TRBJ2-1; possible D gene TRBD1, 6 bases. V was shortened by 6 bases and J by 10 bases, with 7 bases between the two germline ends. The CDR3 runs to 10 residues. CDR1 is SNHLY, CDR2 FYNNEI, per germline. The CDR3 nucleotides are TGTGCCAGCAGCGGGACAGAGCAGTTCTTC. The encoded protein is CASSGTEQFF.

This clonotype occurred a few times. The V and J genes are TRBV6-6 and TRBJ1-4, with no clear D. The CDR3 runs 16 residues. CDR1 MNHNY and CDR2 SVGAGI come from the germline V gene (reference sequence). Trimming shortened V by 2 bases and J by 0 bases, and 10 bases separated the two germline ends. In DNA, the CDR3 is TGTGCCAGCAGTTACCCCACCAGTGCAACTAATGAAAAACTGTTTTTT. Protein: CASSYPTSATNEKLFF.

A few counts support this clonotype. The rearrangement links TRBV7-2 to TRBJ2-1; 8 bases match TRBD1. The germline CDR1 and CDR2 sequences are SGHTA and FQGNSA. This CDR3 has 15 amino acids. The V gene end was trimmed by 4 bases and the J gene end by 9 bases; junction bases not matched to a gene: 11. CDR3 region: CASSYQDRARGEQFF. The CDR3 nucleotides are TGTGCCAGCAGCTATCAGGACAGGGCCCGTGGTGAGCAGTTCTTC.

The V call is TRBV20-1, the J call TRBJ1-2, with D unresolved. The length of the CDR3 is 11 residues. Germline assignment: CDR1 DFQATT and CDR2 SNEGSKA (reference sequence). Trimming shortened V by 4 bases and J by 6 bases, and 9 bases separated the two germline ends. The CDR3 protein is CSAMWEHGYTF. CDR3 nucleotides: TGCAGTGCTATGTGGGAACATGGCTACACCTTC.

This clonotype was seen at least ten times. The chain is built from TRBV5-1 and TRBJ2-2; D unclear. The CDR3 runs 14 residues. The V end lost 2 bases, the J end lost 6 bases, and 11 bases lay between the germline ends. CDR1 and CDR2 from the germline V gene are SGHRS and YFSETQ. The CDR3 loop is CASSLSGLAGELFF. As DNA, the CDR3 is TGCGCCAGCAGCTTATCAGGTTTGGCCGGGGAGCTGTTTTTT.

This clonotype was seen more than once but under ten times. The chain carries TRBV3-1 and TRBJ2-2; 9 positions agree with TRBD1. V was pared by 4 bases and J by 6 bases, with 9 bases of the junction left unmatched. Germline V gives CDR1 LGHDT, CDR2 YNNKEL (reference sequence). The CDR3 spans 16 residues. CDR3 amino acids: CASSPTLRTGAGELFF. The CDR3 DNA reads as TGTGCCAGCAGCCCGACCCTAAGGACAGGGGCCGGGGAGCTGTTTTTT.

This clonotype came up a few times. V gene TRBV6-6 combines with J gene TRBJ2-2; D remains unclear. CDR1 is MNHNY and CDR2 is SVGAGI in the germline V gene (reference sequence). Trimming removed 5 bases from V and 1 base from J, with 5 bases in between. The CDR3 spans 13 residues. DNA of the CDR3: TGTGCCAGCAGTATAAGGAACACCGGGGAGCTGTTTTTT. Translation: CASSIRNTGELFF.

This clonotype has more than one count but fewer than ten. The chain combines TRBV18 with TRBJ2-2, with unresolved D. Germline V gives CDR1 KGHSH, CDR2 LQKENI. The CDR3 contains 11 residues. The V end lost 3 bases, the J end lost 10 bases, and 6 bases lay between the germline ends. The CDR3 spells CASSPSEELFF. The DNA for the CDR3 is TGTGCCAGCTCACCTTCAGAGGAGCTGTTTTTT.

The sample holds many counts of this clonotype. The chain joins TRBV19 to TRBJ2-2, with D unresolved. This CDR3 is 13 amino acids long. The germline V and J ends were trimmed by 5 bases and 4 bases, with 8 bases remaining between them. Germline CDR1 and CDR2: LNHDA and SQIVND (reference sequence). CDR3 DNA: TGTGCCAGTAGTGGTAGATTCACCGGGGAGCTGTTTTTT. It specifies CASSGRFTGELFF.

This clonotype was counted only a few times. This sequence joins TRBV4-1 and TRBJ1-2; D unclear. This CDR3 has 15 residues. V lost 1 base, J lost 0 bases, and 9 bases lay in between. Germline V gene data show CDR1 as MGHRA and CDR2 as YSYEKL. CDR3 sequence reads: CASSQVESSNYGYTF. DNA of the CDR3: TGCGCCAGCAGCCAAGTCGAAAGCTCTAACTATGGCTACACCTTC.

The CDR3 bases are TGTGCCAGCAGCGCCCCCGGGACTAGCGGGAGGGCCCCCGGGGAGCTGTTTTTT. Translation gives CASSAPGTSGRAPGELFF. The rearrangement links TRBV7-6 to TRBJ2-2; the match to TRBD2 covers 16 bases. Per germline, CDR1 SGHVS and CDR2 FNYEAQ. The CDR3 has 18 amino acids. The V segment lost 5 bases and the J segment 6 bases; nucleotides outside the gene matches: 9.

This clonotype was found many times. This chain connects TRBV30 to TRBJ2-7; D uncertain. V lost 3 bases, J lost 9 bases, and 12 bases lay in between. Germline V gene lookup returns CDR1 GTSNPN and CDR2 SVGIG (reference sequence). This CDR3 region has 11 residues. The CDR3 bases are TGTGCCTGGAGCCGTCCGCTCGGGCAGTACTTC. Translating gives CAWSRPLGQYF.

The CDR3 sequence is CASSSVTSSTGELFF. CDR3 sequence (DNA): TGCGCCAGCAGCTCGGTCACTAGCAGTACCGGGGAGCTGTTTTTT. The chain joins TRBV5-1 to TRBJ2-2; D may be TRBD2 (6 bases). Germline values: CDR1 SGHRS, CDR2 YFSETQ. The V and J ends lost 3 bases and 5 bases respectively, with 14 bases between them. This CDR3 spans 15 amino acids.

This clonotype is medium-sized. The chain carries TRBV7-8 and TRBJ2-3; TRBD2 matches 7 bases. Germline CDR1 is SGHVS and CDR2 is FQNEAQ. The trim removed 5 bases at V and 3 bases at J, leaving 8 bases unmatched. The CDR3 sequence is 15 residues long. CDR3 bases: TGTGCCAGCAGCCCCAGAAATAGCGGGACAGATACGCAGTATTTT. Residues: CASSPRNSGTDTQYF.

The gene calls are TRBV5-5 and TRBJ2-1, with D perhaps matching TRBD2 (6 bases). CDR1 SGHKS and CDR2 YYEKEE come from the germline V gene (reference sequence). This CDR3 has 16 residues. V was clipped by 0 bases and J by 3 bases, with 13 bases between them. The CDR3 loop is CASSLVGTLHYNEQFF. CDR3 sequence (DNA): TGTGCCAGCAGCTTGGTTGGGACTCTTCACTACAATGAGCAGTTCTTC. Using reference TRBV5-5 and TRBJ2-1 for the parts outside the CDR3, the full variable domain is DAGVTQSPTHLIKTRGQQVTLRCSPISGHKSVSWYQQVLGQGPQFIFQYYEKEERGRGNFPDRFSARQFPNYSSELNVNALLLGDSALYLCASSLVGTLHYNEQFFGPGTRLTVL.

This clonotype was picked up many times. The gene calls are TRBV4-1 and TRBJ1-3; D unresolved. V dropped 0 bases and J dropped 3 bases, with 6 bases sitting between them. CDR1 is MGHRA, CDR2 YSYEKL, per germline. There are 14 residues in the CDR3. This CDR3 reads CASSQEGSGNTIYF. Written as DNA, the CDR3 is TGCGCCAGCAGCCAAGAAGGGAGTGGAAACACCATATATTTT.

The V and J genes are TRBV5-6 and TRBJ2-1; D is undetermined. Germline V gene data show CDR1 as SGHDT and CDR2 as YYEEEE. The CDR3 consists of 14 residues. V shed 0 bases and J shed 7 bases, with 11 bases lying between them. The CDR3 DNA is TGTGCCAGCAGCTTGGAGGGATTTCGGAATGAGCAGTTCTTC. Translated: CASSLEGFRNEQFF.

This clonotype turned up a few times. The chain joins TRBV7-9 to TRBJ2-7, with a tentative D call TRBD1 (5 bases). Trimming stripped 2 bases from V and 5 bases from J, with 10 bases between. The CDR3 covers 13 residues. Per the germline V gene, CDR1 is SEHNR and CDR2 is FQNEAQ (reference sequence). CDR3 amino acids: CASSLLGDDEQYF. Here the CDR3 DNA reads TGTGCCAGCAGCTTACTAGGGGATGACGAGCAGTACTTC.

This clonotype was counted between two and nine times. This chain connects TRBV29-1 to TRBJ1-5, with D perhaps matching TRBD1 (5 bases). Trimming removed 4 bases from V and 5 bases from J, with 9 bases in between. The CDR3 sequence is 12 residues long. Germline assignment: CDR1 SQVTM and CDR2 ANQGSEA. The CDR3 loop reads CSVGQGDQPQHF. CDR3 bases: TGCAGCGTTGGCCAGGGTGATCAGCCCCAGCATTTT.

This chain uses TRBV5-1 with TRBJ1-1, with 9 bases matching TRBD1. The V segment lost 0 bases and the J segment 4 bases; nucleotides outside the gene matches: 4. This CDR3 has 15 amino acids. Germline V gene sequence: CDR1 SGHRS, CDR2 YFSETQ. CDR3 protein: CASSLGLTGGTEAFF. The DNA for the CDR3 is TGCGCCAGCAGCTTGGGGTTGACAGGGGGCACTGAAGCTTTCTTT.